Each of the 6 T cell receptor beta chains below was sequenced from the same sample in a study of T cell responses to AZD1222 COVID-19 vaccine (dated by TCRdb to the early 2020s). The time point label of this sample denotes: baseline before first vaccination. Receptor libraries were prepared by the immunoSEQ multiplex PCR assay. TCRdb stores this immuneACCESS table with in-frame sequences only. Part of the clones is absent; in the studies checked, under half of the shortfall reflects unresolved V genes, and no reason is known for the rest. The sample contains fewer than 120,000 clones, around 80% of them found a single time. Less than 5% of the sample lies in the top ten. The source was peripheral blood, collected on day 0 of AZD1222 vaccination. The receptors originated from an adult in good health.

V usage is TRBV9 and J usage is TRBJ2-2; 8 bases are a match to TRBD2. This CDR3 is 16 amino acids long. V was pared by 0 bases and J by 6 bases, with 7 bases of the junction left unmatched. Germline V gives CDR1 SGDLS, CDR2 YYNGEE. CDR3 bases: TGTGCCAGCAGCGTAGTCGGCCGGCGGGGGGCCGGGGAGCTGTTTTTT. It codes for CASSVVGRRGAGELFF.

This chain uses TRBV11-2 with TRBJ2-3; D gene unclear. Trimming removed 1 base from V and 0 bases from J, with 11 bases in between. This CDR3 has 16 amino acids. CDR1 is SGHAT and CDR2 is FQNNGV in the germline V gene. In DNA, the CDR3 is TGTGCCAGCAGCTTAGTGGGCAGGAGAAGCACAGATACGCAGTATTTT. Its translation: CASSLVGRRSTDTQYF. Using reference TRBV11-2 and TRBJ2-3 for the parts outside the CDR3, the full variable domain is EAGVAQSPRYKIIEKRQSVAFWCNPISGHATLYWYQQILGQGPKLLIQFQNNGVVDDSQLPKDRFSAERLKGVDSTLKIQPAKLEDSAVYLCASSLVGRRSTDTQYFGPGTRLTVL.

V usage is TRBV6-5 and J usage is TRBJ2-1, with TRBD1 matching 8 bases. The V gene end was trimmed by 5 bases and the J gene end by 2 bases; junction bases not matched to a gene: 5. Germline V gene lookup returns CDR1 MNHEY and CDR2 SVGAGI. This CDR3 is 15 amino acids long. CDR3 in DNA: TGTGCCAGCAGTCGTGACAGGGGTGCCTACAATGAGCAGTTCTTC. Translating it yields CASSRDRGAYNEQFF.

The chain uses TRBV19 and TRBJ1-1; D ambiguous. CDR1 LNHDA and CDR2 SQIVND come from the germline V gene (reference sequence). CDR3 length equals 14 residues. Trimming removed 0 bases at V and 1 base at J, with 6 bases between. DNA of the CDR3: TGTGCCAGTAGTATAGACGGACCGAACACTGAAGCTTTCTTT. Translating gives CASSIDGPNTEAFF.

This chain connects TRBV25-1 to TRBJ2-7, with 11 bases aligning to TRBD1. With 5 bases clipped from V and 3 bases from J, the junction kept 9 bases outside the gene matches. The germline V gene encodes CDR1 MGHDK and CDR2 SYGVNS. The CDR3 is 16 amino acids. The CDR3 sequence: CASSQPLGTGGYEQYF. The CDR3 nucleotides are TGTGCCAGCAGTCAACCTCTGGGGACAGGGGGCTACGAGCAGTACTTC.

The V gene is TRBV28, the J gene TRBJ1-3; D remains ambiguous. CDR1 and CDR2 (germline): MDHEN, SYDVKM. V was clipped by 6 bases and J by 4 bases, with 7 bases between them. CDR3 size: 12 residues. The CDR3 coding sequence is TGTGCCAGCAGACCCCAGGGAAACACCATATATTTT. Translating it yields CASRPQGNTIYF.